These T cell receptor beta chains were read from a single sample in a study of beta chain features in type 1 diabetes. The repertoire was sequenced with immunoSEQ multiplex PCR; TCRdb's copy has only in-frame clones and lacks some. Here the sample spans hundreds of thousands of clones, around an eighth being singletons. Specimen: naive CD4+ T cells from blood. The receptors come from a man between 18 and 29 years old with type 1 diabetes. The conserved cysteine and the conserved F or W are not part of the CDR3 here. The D gene is left open where the match is weak.

CDR3aa	v_gene	d_gene	len
ASSFRGSVGTDTQY	TRBV7-9	.	14
SAPRGNLRWDEQF	TRBV29-1	.	13
AWSATVNTEAF	TRBV30	.	11
ASSPLAGGQREQF	TRBV6-6	TRBD2	13
ASSLALASYNEQF	TRBV5-1	.	13
ASSYGQGPSYEQY	TRBV6-5	.	13
ATSRGGSLNTEAF	TRBV15	.	13
ASSVEPAGASVTQY	TRBV9	TRBD2	14
ASSLGQGASGANVLT	TRBV5-1	TRBD1	15
ASSTSSGELF	TRBV19	.	10
ASSSPSGGAYEQY	TRBV5-4	TRBD2	13
ASSDFGELF	TRBV6-4	.	9
ASSLQRAGQPQH	TRBV13	.	12
AWSVFRERGYGYT	TRBV30	.	13
ASSLTAGITGELF	TRBV27	.	13
ASSLVRETQY	TRBV7-9	.	10
ASSPGADTQY	TRBV11-2	.	10
ASSPLGNTEAF	TRBV11-3	.	11
ASSFLKQAAEQY	TRBV27	.	12
ASRDSIPSRQY	TRBV5-1	.	11
ASSLNRGGRETQY	TRBV13	TRBD2	13
ASSLGQDYGYT	TRBV7-2	.	11
AWNPGGTVDEKLF	TRBV30	TRBD1	13
ASSEGTVTSQY	TRBV2	.	11
ATSRTLGVGERAF	TRBV15	.	13
AWSVQYLEAF	TRBV30	.	10
ASTIPTSAYEQY	TRBV7-2	TRBD2	12
ASSEARGWGSNQPQH	TRBV2	.	15
ASSERVGVGDYGYT	TRBV6-1	.	14
ASSSPDLSTDTQY	TRBV7-2	.	13
ASSIGTANTGELF	TRBV5-4	TRBD1	13
ATSPRDRGPLTEAF	TRBV15	TRBD1	14
ASSQSVNSPLH	TRBV14	.	11